Each of the 15 T cell receptor beta chains below was sequenced from the same sample in a study of T cell responses to AZD1222 COVID-19 vaccine. Generated by immunoSEQ multiplex PCR, the TCRdb table keeps only in-frame clones and is missing some. The table has 100,000 to 150,000 clones, about nine tenths seen once. Source: peripheral blood, taken 28 days after the second AZD1222 dose. These receptors were taken from an adult who received the AZD1222 COVID-19 vaccine.

V is TRBV6-5 and J is TRBJ2-7; TRBD1 or TRBD2 may be the D gene (6 bases each). Germline V gene sequence: CDR1 MNHEY, CDR2 SVGAGI. V lost 0 bases to trimming and J lost 12 bases, with 21 bases between them. The CDR3 extends over 15 amino acids. The CDR3 sequence is CASSYSNRGGRGVYF. CDR3 sequence (DNA): TGTGCCAGCAGTTACTCGAATCGGGGAGGCAGGGGCGTGTACTTC.

This rearrangement joins TRBV11-3 to TRBJ1-1; possibly TRBD1 for D (6 bases). Germline V CDR1 and CDR2: SGHNT, YENEEA. The CDR3 length is 13 residues. Trimming left V 5 bases short and J 7 bases short, with 14 bases between. The CDR3 DNA reads as TGTGCCAGCAGCCCAAGGGGGGCAGGTGAAGCTTTCTTT. It translates to CASSPRGAGEAFF.

J is TRBJ2-1 and V is TRBV9, with 8 bases aligning to TRBD2. The CDR3 loop spans 16 amino acids. J gave up 3 bases and V 0 bases, and 5 bases lay outside the gene matches. Per the germline V gene, CDR1 is SGDLS and CDR2 is YYNGEE. The CDR3 nucleotides are TGTGCCAGCAGCGTAGGTGGACTAGCCCTCTACAATGAGCAGTTCTTC. Its translation is CASSVGGLALYNEQFF.

This chain connects TRBV9 to TRBJ2-7; D is undetermined. Germline V gene sequence: CDR1 SGDLS, CDR2 YYNGEE. V dropped 0 bases and J dropped 3 bases, with 7 bases sitting between them. The CDR3 is made up of 13 amino acids. For the CDR3, the DNA is TGTGCCAGCAGCGTAGAAAACAACTACGAGCAGTACTTC. Its translation is CASSVENNYEQYF.

The chain couples TRBV18 to TRBJ1-2; D is ambiguous. Deletions cut 3 bases from V and 3 bases from J, with 11 bases between. The CDR3 length is 14 residues. The germline gives CDR1 KGHSH, CDR2 LQKENI. CDR3 DNA sequence: TGTGCCAGCTCACCCGAAGGGCTATACTATGGCTACACCTTC. Residues: CASSPEGLYYGYTF.

The V gene is TRBV3-1 (or the pseudogene TRBV3-2), the J gene TRBJ1-3; weak D call: TRBD1 (5 bases). V was shortened by 5 bases and J by 0 bases, with 17 bases between the two germline ends. Germline V CDR1 and CDR2: LGHDT, YNNKEL (reference sequence). The CDR3 is 17 residues long. Here the CDR3 reads CASSAHRQARSGNTIYF. CDR3 in DNA: TGTGCCAGCAGCGCACACAGGCAGGCCCGCTCTGGAAACACCATATATTTT.

The CDR3 loop reads CASSPGQGLSYEQYF. CDR3 nucleotide sequence: TGTGCCAGTAGCCCGGGACAGGGCCTATCCTACGAGCAGTACTTC. This chain uses TRBV19 with TRBJ2-7, with TRBD1 matching over 9 bases. The J segment lost 1 base and the V segment lost 6 bases, leaving 7 bases of the junction unmatched. Germline V gene lookup returns CDR1 LNHDA and CDR2 SQIVND (reference sequence). This CDR3 has 15 residues.

The chain is built from TRBV4-2 and TRBJ2-1; no reliable D call. Germline V gene lookup returns CDR1 LGHNA and CDR2 YNFKEQ. This CDR3 spans 15 amino acids. V was shortened by 1 base and J by 4 bases, with 11 bases between the two germline ends. The DNA of the CDR3 is TGTGCCAGCAGCCAAGGGGGTAGCCCATACAATGAGCAGTTCTTC. Translation gives CASSQGGSPYNEQFF.

The genes are TRBV2 and TRBJ1-5, with D possibly being TRBD1 (5 bases). CDR3 length: 15 amino acids. From germline, CDR1 is SNHLY and CDR2 FYNNEI. With 7 bases removed from V and 2 bases from J, the gap between germline ends came to 15 bases. CDR3 loop: CASTGDRGGNQPQHF. As DNA, the CDR3 is TGTGCCAGCACCGGCGACAGAGGGGGCAATCAGCCCCAGCATTTT. The full variable domain, in which reference TRBV2 and TRBJ1-5 provide the parts outside the CDR3, is EPEVTQTPSHQVTQMGQEVILRCVPISNHLYFYWYRQILGQKVEFLVSFYNNEISEKSEIFDDQFSVERPDGSNFTLKIRSTKLEDSAMYFCASTGDRGGNQPQHFGDGTRLSIL.

The chain links TRBV7-9 to TRBJ1-5; D may be TRBD1 (6 bases). This CDR3 is 17 amino acids long. Trimming pared 6 bases from V and 3 bases from J, leaving 21 bases between. Germline V CDR1 and CDR2: SEHNR, FQNEAQ (reference sequence). The CDR3 spells CASSQGSGQGHNQPQHF. The CDR3 DNA reads TGTGCCAGCAGTCAAGGGTCGGGGCAGGGGCACAATCAGCCCCAGCATTTT. Complete variable domain (other parts from reference TRBV7-9 and TRBJ1-5): DTGVSQNPRHKITKRGQNVTFRCDPISEHNRLYWYRQTLGQGPEFLTYFQNEAQLEKSRLLSDRFSAERPKGSFSTLEIQRTEQGDSAMYLCASSQGSGQGHNQPQHFGDGTRLSIL.

The J gene is TRBJ2-7, the V gene TRBV29-1; D is unresolved. CDR1 SQVTM and CDR2 ANQGSEA come from the germline V gene. This CDR3 spans 13 amino acids. The V and J ends lost 4 bases and 2 bases respectively, with 12 bases between them. CDR3 coding DNA: TGCAGCGTTGCCAGAAAATATCCCTACGAGCAGTACTTC. This gives the protein CSVARKYPYEQYF.

V and J are TRBV7-9 and TRBJ1-2; no clear D. Germline loops: CDR1 SEHNR, CDR2 FQNEAQ (reference sequence). The V end lost 2 bases, the J end lost 7 bases, and 14 bases lay between the germline ends. This CDR3 comprises 14 residues. CDR3 DNA sequence: TGTGCCAGCAGCTTAATAGTAGGGAGCAGTGGCTACACCTTC. It encodes CASSLIVGSSGYTF.

The chain has TRBV15 and TRBJ2-1; no firm D call. The CDR3 length is 16 residues. Germline assignment: CDR1 LNHNV and CDR2 YYDKDF (reference sequence). V dropped 6 bases and J dropped 0 bases, with 15 bases sitting between them. The CDR3 is CATRSRTLSSYNEQFF. Here the CDR3 DNA reads TGTGCCACCAGATCCCGAACTCTGAGCTCCTACAATGAGCAGTTCTTC. The full variable domain, in which reference TRBV15 and TRBJ2-1 provide the parts outside the CDR3, is DAMVIQNPRYQVTQFGKPVTLSCSQTLNHNVMYWYQQKSSQAPKLLFHYYDKDFNNEADTPDNFQSRRPNTSFCFLDIRSPGLGDTAMYLCATRSRTLSSYNEQFFGPGTRLTVL.

The chain links TRBV4-1 to TRBJ1-6; TRBD1 aligns across 7 bases. V was clipped by 0 bases and J by 10 bases; unmatched bases: 9. Looked up from germline, CDR1 is MGHRA and CDR2 is YSYEKL. This CDR3 has 16 amino acids. The DNA of the CDR3 is TGCGCCAGCAGCCAAGATGGATACAGGGGACGCTCACCCCTCCACTTT. Translating gives CASSQDGYRGRSPLHF.

A single count supports this clone. This chain uses TRBV7-9 with TRBJ1-3; D is uncertain. The CDR3 runs to 15 residues. The V gene lost 4 bases and the J gene lost 4 bases, with 14 bases spanning the gap. Germline-derived CDR1 and CDR2 are SEHNR and FQNEAQ (reference sequence). This chain's CDR3 is CASSSPYSPGNTIYF. CDR3 sequence (DNA): TGTGCCAGCAGCTCTCCCTATTCGCCCGGAAACACCATATATTTT. Drawing the rest from reference TRBV7-9 and TRBJ1-3, the complete variable domain is DTGVSQNPRHKITKRGQNVTFRCDPISEHNRLYWYRQTLGQGPEFLTYFQNEAQLEKSRLLSDRFSAERPKGSFSTLEIQRTEQGDSAMYLCASSSPYSPGNTIYFGEGSWLTVV.